The 27 T cell receptor beta chains listed next were all sequenced from one sample in a study of OX40 agonist ivuxolimab in advanced cancers. Library preparation used the immunoSEQ multiplex PCR assay. TCRdb took this table from immuneACCESS and kept in-frame rearrangements with V and J called. Such tables lack part of the clones; where checked against another copy, unresolved V genes explain under half of the gap, and the rest is unexplained. This sample holds 65,000 to 80,000 clones; around 90% were observed only once. The biggest ten clones account for 10% to 15% of the sample. The starting material was CD4+ or CD8+ T cells sorted from blood, obtained in a trial of the OX40 agonist ivuxolimab. The receptor source for this set is an adult with an advanced solid tumor such as melanoma, head and neck, liver or kidney cancer.

The V gene is TRBV5-1, the J gene TRBJ2-7; D is undetermined. V gave up 2 bases and J gave up 7 bases, with 19 bases separating them. Germline CDR1 SGHRS, CDR2 YFSETQ. The CDR3 sequence is 15 residues long. The CDR3 region is CASSFEDPLGFEQYF. DNA for the CDR3: TGCGCCAGCAGCTTCGAAGATCCCTTGGGGTTTGAGCAGTACTTC.

Concerning this clone itself: This sample also contains other DNA sequences that code for the same CDR3. The chain combines TRBV27 with TRBJ2-3; D gene ambiguous. The CDR3 is 13 amino acids. The V and J ends lost 6 bases and 0 bases respectively, with 7 bases between them. Germline loops: CDR1 MNHEY, CDR2 SMNVEV (reference sequence). The CDR3 sequence: CASRGLSTDTQYF. The CDR3 nucleotides are TGTGCCAGCAGGGGCCTCAGCACAGATACGCAGTATTTT.

The chain is built from TRBV21-1 and TRBJ1-2; the table names TRBD1, a call not compared with the DNA. TRBV21-1 is an annotated pseudogene. The CDR3 runs to 12 residues. The CDR3 sequence is CANGQGGSGYTF. The DNA for the CDR3 is TGTGCCAACGGACAGGGGGGATCTGGCTACACCTTC.

The chain recombines TRBV29-1 with TRBJ2-5; D gene ambiguous. The germline gives CDR1 SQVTM, CDR2 ANQGSEA. Trimming took 0 bases from V and 4 from J, leaving 9 bases between them. This CDR3 has 13 amino acids. CDR3 DNA: TGCAGCGTTGAAGAACAGTATGGAGAGACCCAGTACTTC. Amino acids: CSVEEQYGETQYF.

The rearrangement joins TRBV5-4 to TRBJ2-3; TRBD2 matches 9 bases. The CDR3 runs 16 residues. Trimming cost V 1 base and J 6 bases; bases outside gene matches: 9. Germline V lookup: CDR1 SGHNT, CDR2 YYREEE (reference sequence). This CDR3 is CASSLFIASGIDTQYF. As DNA, the CDR3 is TGTGCCAGCAGCTTGTTTATCGCTAGCGGGATCGATACGCAGTATTTT.

DNA of the CDR3: TGCGCCAGCAGCCAAGATTTAGGAGGGTATCCTGAAGCTTTCTTT. Translated: CASSQDLGGYPEAFF. This chain links TRBV4-1 with TRBJ1-1; unclear D gene. CDR3 length: 15 residues. The ends were cut back, 0 bases at V and 6 bases at J, with 14 bases in the middle. CDR1 is MGHRA and CDR2 is YSYEKL in the germline V gene.

A few counts support this clone. The chain recombines TRBV2 with TRBJ1-4; D possibly corresponds to TRBD1 (5 bases). Trimming cost V 6 bases and J 2 bases, with 13 bases left between them. The CDR3 has 15 amino acids. The germline V gene has CDR1 SNHLY and CDR2 FYNNEI. The CDR3 protein is CASSPLGDTNEKLFF. In DNA form, the CDR3 reads TGTGCCAGCAGCCCTTTGGGGGACACTAATGAAAAACTGTTTTTT.

CDR3 DNA sequence: TGTGCCAGCAGTTTCGGACTAGCGGGAGAGGACCAAGAGACCCAGTACTTC. This sequence encodes CASSFGLAGEDQETQYF. The chain employs TRBV28 and TRBJ2-5; 13 bases are a match to TRBD2. Looked up from germline, CDR1 is MDHEN and CDR2 is SYDVKM. CDR3 length: 17 amino acids. J lost 0 bases, V lost 3 bases, and 4 bases had no gene match.

CDR3 nucleotides: TGCGCCAGCAGCCAAGATCCGAGACTAGCGGGATTGTACAATGAGCAGTTCTTC. Translation gives CASSQDPRLAGLYNEQFF. The chain couples TRBV4-1 to TRBJ2-1, with 11 bases identical to TRBD2. The CDR3 is 18 amino acids. Germline V gene data show CDR1 as MGHRA and CDR2 as YSYEKL. Trimming removed 0 bases from V and 4 bases from J; junction bases left unmatched: 8.

CDR3 protein: CASSQGTSAQYF. DNA for the CDR3: TGCGCCAGCAGCCAAGGGACTAGCGCGCAGTATTTT. The rearrangement uses TRBV4-1 and TRBJ2-3, with 9 bases aligning to TRBD2. The germline CDR1 and CDR2 sequences are MGHRA and YSYEKL. The CDR3 totals 12 residues. The ends lost 1 base at V and 10 bases at J; junction bases unmatched: 0.

V and J are TRBV5-5 and TRBJ2-2; the match to TRBD2 covers 11 bases. CDR3 length: 16 residues. The J segment lost 8 bases and the V segment lost 2 bases, leaving 8 bases of the junction unmatched. Germline CDR1 is SGHKS and CDR2 is YYEKEE (reference sequence). CDR3 loop: CASSFTSGRMVGELFF. CDR3 in DNA: TGTGCCAGCAGCTTTACTAGCGGGAGAATGGTAGGGGAGCTGTTTTTT.

Concerning this clone itself: At one end the junction does not follow the germline gene, possibly because of a read error. This chain links TRBV6-5 with TRBJ2-7; 9 bases map to TRBD1. CDR3 size: 11 residues. Germline CDR1 and CDR2: MNHEY and SVGAGI. The CDR3: CASSAQGAQDF. Written as DNA, the CDR3 is TGTGCCAGCAGTGCACAGGGGGCGCAAGACTTC.

The V gene is TRBV15, the J gene TRBJ2-1, with 11 nucleotides matching TRBD1. With V trimmed by 3 bases and J by 8 bases, 3 bases remained unmatched. The length of the CDR3 is 14 residues. From germline, CDR1 is LNHNV and CDR2 YYDKDF (reference sequence). The CDR3 protein is CATSRDRGQDEQFF. CDR3 sequence (DNA): TGTGCCACCAGCAGGGACAGGGGGCAAGATGAGCAGTTCTTC.

The chain combines TRBV13 with TRBJ2-7; TRBD2 aligns across 8 bases. V shed 5 bases, J shed 2 bases, and the junction held 2 bases outside the gene matches. The CDR3 loop spans 13 amino acids. Germline CDR1 reads PRHDT; CDR2 reads FYEKMQ (reference sequence). The CDR3 bases are TGTGCCAGCAGCAGGCGGGGGGCCTACGAGCAGTACTTC. Protein sequence: CASSRRGAYEQYF.

The chain employs TRBV5-1 and TRBJ2-5, with unresolved D. V gave up 0 bases and J gave up 4 bases, with 16 bases separating them. Per the germline V gene, CDR1 is SGHRS and CDR2 is YFSETQ. This CDR3 comprises 16 residues. CDR3 sequence (DNA): TGCGCCAGCAGCTTGGGGGTTTTAAGGATAGGAGAGACCCAGTACTTC. Amino acids: CASSLGVLRIGETQYF.

This clone showed up just a few times. The gene calls are TRBV2 and TRBJ2-7; 7 positions match TRBD1. Losses at the gene ends were 7 bases for V and 4 bases for J; bases not matched to a gene: 4. CDR3 size: 12 residues. Looked up from germline, CDR1 is SNHLY and CDR2 is FYNNEI. As DNA, the CDR3 is TGTGCCAGCACGGACAGGTTGTACGAGCAGTACTTC. Protein: CASTDRLYEQYF.

This clone was counted only a few times. This chain joins TRBV7-9 and TRBJ1-2; 8 bases line up with TRBD1. Germline CDR1 and CDR2: SEHNR and FQNEAQ (reference sequence). V dropped 5 bases and J dropped 6; count of bases not matched to a gene: 8. The CDR3 length is 14 residues. CDR3: CASSPTGQGNGYTF. The CDR3 DNA sequence: TGTGCCAGCAGCCCGACCGGACAGGGAAATGGCTACACCTTC.

This chain links TRBV19 with TRBJ1-1; D call uncertain. Trimming cost V 3 bases and J 0 bases, with 17 bases left between them. The CDR3 is 17 residues long. In germline, CDR1 is LNHDA, CDR2 SQIVND (reference sequence). The CDR3 bases are TGTGCCAGTAGTATTCGGCCGGGAGTGGGAATGAACACTGAAGCTTTCTTT. This codes for CASSIRPGVGMNTEAFF.

The V gene is TRBV18, the J gene TRBJ2-3; the D gene could be TRBD1 or TRBD2 (5 bases each). The V end was cut by 4 bases, the J end by 0 bases, with 11 bases between. The CDR3 spans 15 residues. Germline V gene sequence: CDR1 KGHSH, CDR2 LQKENI. The CDR3 DNA reads as TGTGCCAGCTCACACGGGACGGCTAGCACAGATACGCAGTATTTT. This translates into CASSHGTASTDTQYF.

Only one count was recorded for this clone. The V call is TRBV27, the J call TRBJ2-6; 7 bases agree with TRBD1. This CDR3 has 15 residues. After removal of 4 bases from V and 2 bases from J, the junction contained 2 bases not matched to a gene. Per the germline V gene, CDR1 is MNHEY and CDR2 is SMNVEV (reference sequence). The CDR3: CASSYRGAGANVLTF. CDR3 DNA sequence: TGTGCCAGCAGTTACAGGGGAGCTGGGGCCAACGTCCTGACTTTC.

The chain is built from TRBV6-5 and TRBJ2-7; no clear D gene. Looked up from germline, CDR1 is MNHEY and CDR2 is SVGAGI. This CDR3 region has 11 residues. Trimming stripped 3 bases from V and 7 bases from J, with 7 bases between. The CDR3 loop reads CASSYSREQYF. The CDR3 DNA sequence: TGTGCCAGCAGTTATTCTCGGGAGCAGTACTTC.

The chain is built from TRBV5-4 and TRBJ2-5; weak D call: TRBD1 (6 bases). V lost 4 bases to trimming and J lost 5 bases, with 12 bases between them. Germline V gives CDR1 SGHNT, CDR2 YYREEE (reference sequence). The CDR3 is 13 residues long. The CDR3 protein is CASSATGGETQYF. Here the CDR3 DNA reads TGTGCCAGCAGCGCTACTGGGGGCGAGACCCAGTACTTC. Full variable domain (remainder filled in from reference TRBV5-4 and TRBJ2-5): ETGVTQSPTHLIKTRGQQVTLRCSSQSGHNTVSWYQQALGQGPQFIFQYYREEENGRGNFPPRFSGLQFPNYSSELNVNALELDDSALYLCASSATGGETQYFGPGTRLLVL.

The gene calls are TRBV10-3 and TRBJ2-7; D ambiguous. The CDR3 has 13 residues. Trimming took 10 bases from V and 5 from J, leaving 18 bases between them. Germline V CDR1 and CDR2: ENHRY, SYGVKD. CDR3 nucleotides: TGTGCCACTATACGGGCCTTGGGCGACGAGCAGTACTTC. Its protein product is CATIRALGDEQYF.

J is TRBJ2-5 and V is TRBV6-6; no clear D gene. Germline V gene sequence: CDR1 MNHNY, CDR2 SVGAGI (reference sequence). The CDR3 is 11 amino acids. V shed 7 bases and J shed 7 bases, with 10 bases lying between them. CDR3 region: CASNTLGTQYF. As DNA, the CDR3 is TGTGCCAGCAATACCCTCGGGACCCAGTACTTC.

This chain connects TRBV5-1 to TRBJ1-2, with D unresolved. The CDR3 runs 13 residues. Germline V gives CDR1 SGHRS, CDR2 YFSETQ. The V end was cut by 4 bases, the J end by 4 bases, with 11 bases between. Here the CDR3 reads CASSDNRAYGYTF. Here the CDR3 DNA reads TGCGCCAGCAGCGACAACCGGGCCTATGGCTACACCTTC.

This clone was seen a handful of times. This chain joins TRBV6-5 and TRBJ2-7; maybe TRBD2 (5 bases). V was cut by 4 bases and J by 3 bases, with 10 bases left in between. The CDR3 consists of 13 residues. Germline V lookup: CDR1 MNHEY, CDR2 SVGAGI. In DNA form, the CDR3 reads TGTGCCAGCAGTTTAGCGCAGTACTACGAGCAGTACTTC. This encodes CASSLAQYYEQYF.

J is TRBJ2-7 and V is TRBV28; 9 bases are a match to TRBD1. V lost 8 bases and J lost 6; bases outside the gene matches: 11. Germline CDR1 and CDR2: MDHEN and SYDVKM. The CDR3 totals 14 residues. The CDR3 sequence is CASGVSGTGSEQYF. CDR3 in DNA: TGTGCCAGCGGGGTCTCCGGGACAGGGAGCGAGCAGTACTTC.